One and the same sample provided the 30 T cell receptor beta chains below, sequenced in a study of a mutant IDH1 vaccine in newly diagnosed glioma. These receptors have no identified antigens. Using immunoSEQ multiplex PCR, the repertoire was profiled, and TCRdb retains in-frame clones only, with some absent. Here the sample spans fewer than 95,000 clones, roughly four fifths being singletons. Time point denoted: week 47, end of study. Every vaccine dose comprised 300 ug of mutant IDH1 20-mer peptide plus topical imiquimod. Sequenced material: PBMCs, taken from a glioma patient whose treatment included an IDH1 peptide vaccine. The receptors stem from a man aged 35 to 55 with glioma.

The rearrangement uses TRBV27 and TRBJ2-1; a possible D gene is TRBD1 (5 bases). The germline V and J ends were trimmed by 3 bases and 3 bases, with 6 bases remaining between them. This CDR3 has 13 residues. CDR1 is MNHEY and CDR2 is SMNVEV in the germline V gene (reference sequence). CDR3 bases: TGTGCCAGCAGTTTCAGGGTCTACAATGAGCAGTTCTTC. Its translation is CASSFRVYNEQFF.

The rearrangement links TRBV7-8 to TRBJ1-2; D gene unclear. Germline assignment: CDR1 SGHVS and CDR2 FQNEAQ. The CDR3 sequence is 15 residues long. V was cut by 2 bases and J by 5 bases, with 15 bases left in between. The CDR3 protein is CASSLSAGLGYGYTF. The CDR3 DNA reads TGTGCCAGCAGCTTATCGGCGGGATTAGGGTATGGCTACACCTTC.

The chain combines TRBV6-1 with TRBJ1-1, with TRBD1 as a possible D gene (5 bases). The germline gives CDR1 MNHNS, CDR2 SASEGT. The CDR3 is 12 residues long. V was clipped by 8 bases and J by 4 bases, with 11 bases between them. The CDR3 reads CASGRGLTEAFF. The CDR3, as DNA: TGTGCCAGCGGACGGGGCCTCACTGAAGCTTTCTTT.

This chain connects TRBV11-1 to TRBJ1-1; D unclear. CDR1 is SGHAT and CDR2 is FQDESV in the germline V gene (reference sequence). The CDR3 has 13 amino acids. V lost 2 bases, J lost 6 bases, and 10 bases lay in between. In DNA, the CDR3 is TGTGCCAGCAGCTTATTCAAGGGTGCTGAAGCTTTCTTT. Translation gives CASSLFKGAEAFF.

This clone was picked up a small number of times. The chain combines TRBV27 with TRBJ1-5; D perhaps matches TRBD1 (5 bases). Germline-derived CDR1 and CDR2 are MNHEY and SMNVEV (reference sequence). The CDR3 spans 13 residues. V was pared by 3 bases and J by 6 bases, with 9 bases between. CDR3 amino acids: CASSFGARQPQHF. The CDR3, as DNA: TGTGCCAGCAGTTTCGGGGCCCGTCAGCCCCAGCATTTT.

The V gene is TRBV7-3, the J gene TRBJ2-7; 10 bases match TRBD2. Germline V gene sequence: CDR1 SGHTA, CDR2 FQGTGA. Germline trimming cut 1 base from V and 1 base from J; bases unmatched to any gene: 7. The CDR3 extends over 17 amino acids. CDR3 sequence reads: CASSLNPSGSTSYEQYF. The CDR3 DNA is TGTGCCAGCAGCTTAAACCCTAGCGGGAGCACGTCCTACGAGCAGTACTTC.

CDR3 region: CSVMDLGNYGYTF. The CDR3 DNA follows: TGCAGCGTTATGGACCTTGGTAACTATGGCTACACCTTC. This rearrangement joins TRBV29-1 to TRBJ1-2; no reliable D call. Germline CDR1 reads SQVTM; CDR2 reads ANQGSEA. The CDR3 runs to 13 residues. V was pared by 5 bases and J by 1 base, with 11 bases between.

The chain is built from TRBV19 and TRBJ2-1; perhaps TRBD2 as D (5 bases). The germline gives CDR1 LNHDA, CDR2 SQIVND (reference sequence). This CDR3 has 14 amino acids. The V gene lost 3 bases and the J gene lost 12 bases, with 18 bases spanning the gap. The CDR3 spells CASSMGPGELVQFF. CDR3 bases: TGTGCCAGTAGTATGGGCCCCGGGGAATTGGTGCAGTTCTTC.

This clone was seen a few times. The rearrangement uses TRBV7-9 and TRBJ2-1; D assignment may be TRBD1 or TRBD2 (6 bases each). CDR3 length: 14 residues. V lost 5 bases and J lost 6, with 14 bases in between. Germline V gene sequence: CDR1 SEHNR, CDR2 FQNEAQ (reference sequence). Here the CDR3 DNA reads TGTGCCAGCAGCGTCGGGGGCTCAGGCAATGAGCAGTTCTTC. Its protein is CASSVGGSGNEQFF. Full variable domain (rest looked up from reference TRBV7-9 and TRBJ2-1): DTGVSQNPRHKITKRGQNVTFRCDPISEHNRLYWYRQTLGQGPEFLTYFQNEAQLEKSRLLSDRFSAERPKGSFSTLEIQRTEQGDSAMYLCASSVGGSGNEQFFGPGTRLTVL.

The CDR3 sequence: CASSFTSGRFYNEQFF. The CDR3 nucleotides are TGCGCCAGCAGCTTCACTAGCGGGAGGTTCTACAATGAGCAGTTCTTC. The chain joins TRBV5-1 to TRBJ2-1; TRBD2 agrees at 12 bases. The CDR3 contains 16 residues. After removal of 2 bases from V and 3 bases from J, the junction contained 3 bases not matched to a gene. The germline V gene encodes CDR1 SGHRS and CDR2 YFSETQ.

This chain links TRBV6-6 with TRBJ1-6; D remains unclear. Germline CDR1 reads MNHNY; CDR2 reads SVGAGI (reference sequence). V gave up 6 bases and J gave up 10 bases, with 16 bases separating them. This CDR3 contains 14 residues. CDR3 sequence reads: CASSPAFVGSPLHF. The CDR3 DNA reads TGTGCCAGCAGCCCCGCATTTGTGGGATCACCCCTCCACTTT.

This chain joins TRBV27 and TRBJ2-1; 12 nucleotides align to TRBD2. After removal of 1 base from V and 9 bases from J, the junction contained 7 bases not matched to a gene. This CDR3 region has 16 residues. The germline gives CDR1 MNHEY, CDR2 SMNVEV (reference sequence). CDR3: CASSLWASGRAGEQFF. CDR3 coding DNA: TGTGCCAGCAGTTTATGGGCTAGCGGGAGGGCCGGTGAGCAGTTCTTC.

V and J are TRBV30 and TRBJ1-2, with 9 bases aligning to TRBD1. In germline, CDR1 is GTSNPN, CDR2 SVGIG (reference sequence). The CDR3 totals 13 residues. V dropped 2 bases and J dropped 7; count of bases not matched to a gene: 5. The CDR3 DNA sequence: TGTGCCTGGAGTAGGGGACAGGGAGGTGGCTACACCTTC. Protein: CAWSRGQGGGYTF.

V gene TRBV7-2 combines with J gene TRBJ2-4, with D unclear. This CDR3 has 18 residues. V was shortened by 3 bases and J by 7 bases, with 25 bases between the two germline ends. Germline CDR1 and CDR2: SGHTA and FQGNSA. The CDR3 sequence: CASSFSVTGPGFRNIQYF. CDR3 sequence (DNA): TGTGCCAGCAGCTTTTCGGTGACCGGGCCTGGCTTCAGGAACATTCAGTACTTC.

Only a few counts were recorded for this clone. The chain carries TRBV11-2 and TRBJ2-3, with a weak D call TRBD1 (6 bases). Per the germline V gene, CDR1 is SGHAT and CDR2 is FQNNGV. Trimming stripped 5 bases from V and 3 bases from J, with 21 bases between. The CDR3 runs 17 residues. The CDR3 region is CASSLHRAGAGTDTQYF. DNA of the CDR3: TGTGCCAGCAGCCTGCATAGGGCAGGGGCCGGTACAGATACGCAGTATTTT.

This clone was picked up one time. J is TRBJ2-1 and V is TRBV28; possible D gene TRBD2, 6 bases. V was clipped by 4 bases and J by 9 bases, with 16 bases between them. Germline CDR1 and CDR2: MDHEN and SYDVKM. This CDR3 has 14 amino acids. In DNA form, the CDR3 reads TGTGCCAGCAGTTCGCCCACGGAGGGTGGTGAGCAGTTCTTC. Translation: CASSSPTEGGEQFF.

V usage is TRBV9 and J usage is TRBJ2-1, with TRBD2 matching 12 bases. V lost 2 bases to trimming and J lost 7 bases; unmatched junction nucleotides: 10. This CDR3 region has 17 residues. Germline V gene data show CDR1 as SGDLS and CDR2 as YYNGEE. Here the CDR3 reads CASSVSPWLAGGNEQFF. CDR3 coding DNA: TGTGCCAGCAGCGTTTCCCCTTGGCTAGCGGGAGGGAATGAGCAGTTCTTC.

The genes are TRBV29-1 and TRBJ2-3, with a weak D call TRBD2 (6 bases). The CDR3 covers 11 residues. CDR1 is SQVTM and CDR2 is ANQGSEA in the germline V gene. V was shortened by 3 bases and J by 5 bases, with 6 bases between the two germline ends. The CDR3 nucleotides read TGCAGCGTTGACGGGGGAGATACGCAGTATTTT. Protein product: CSVDGGDTQYF.

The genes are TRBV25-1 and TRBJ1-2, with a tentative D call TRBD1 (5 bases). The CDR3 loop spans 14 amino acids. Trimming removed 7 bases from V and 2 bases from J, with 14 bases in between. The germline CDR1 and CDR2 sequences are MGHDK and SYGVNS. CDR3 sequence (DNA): TGTGCCAGCAAGCCCGGGGGTGAGAACTATGGCTACACCTTC. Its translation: CASKPGGENYGYTF.

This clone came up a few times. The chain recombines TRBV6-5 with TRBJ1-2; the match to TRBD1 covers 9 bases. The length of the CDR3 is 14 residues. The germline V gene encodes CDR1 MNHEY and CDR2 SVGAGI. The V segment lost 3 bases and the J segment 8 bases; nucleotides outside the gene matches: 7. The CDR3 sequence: CASSYRTGASGYTF. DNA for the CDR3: TGTGCCAGCAGTTATAGGACAGGGGCATCCGGCTACACCTTC.

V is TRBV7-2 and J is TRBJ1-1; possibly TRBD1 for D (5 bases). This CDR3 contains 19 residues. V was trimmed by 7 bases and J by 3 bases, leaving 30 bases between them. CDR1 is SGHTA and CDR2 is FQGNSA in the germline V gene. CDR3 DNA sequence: TGTGCCAGCATCTTCGTGAGCTGGGTACAGAGGGGTTCGGACACTGAAGCTTTCTTT. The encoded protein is CASIFVSWVQRGSDTEAFF. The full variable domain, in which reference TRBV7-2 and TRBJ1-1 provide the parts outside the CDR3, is GAGVSQSPSNKVTEKGKDVELRCDPISGHTALYWYRQSLGQGLEFLIYFQGNSAPDKSGLPSDRFSAERTGGSVSTLTIQRTQQEDSAVYLCASIFVSWVQRGSDTEAFFGQGTRLTVV.

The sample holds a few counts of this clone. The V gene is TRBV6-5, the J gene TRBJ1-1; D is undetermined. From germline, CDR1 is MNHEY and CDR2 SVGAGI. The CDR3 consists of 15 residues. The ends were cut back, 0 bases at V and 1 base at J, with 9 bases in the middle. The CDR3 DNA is TGTGCCAGCAGTTACTCATGGACGGGGAACACTGAAGCTTTCTTT. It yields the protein CASSYSWTGNTEAFF.

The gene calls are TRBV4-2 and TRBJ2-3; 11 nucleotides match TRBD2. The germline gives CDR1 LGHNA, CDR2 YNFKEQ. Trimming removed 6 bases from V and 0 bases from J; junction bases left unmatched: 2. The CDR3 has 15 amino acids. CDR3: CASSRLAGSTDTQYF. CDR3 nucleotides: TGTGCCAGCAGTCGACTAGCGGGGAGCACAGATACGCAGTATTTT.

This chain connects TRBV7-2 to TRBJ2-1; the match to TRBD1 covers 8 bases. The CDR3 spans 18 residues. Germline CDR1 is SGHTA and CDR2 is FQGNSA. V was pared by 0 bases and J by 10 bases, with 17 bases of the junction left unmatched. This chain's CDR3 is CASSLAWRSLRGLGEQFF. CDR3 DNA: TGTGCCAGCAGCTTAGCTTGGCGTTCACTCAGGGGGCTAGGGGAGCAGTTCTTC. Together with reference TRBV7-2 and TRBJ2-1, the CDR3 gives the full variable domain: GAGVSQSPSNKVTEKGKDVELRCDPISGHTALYWYRQSLGQGLEFLIYFQGNSAPDKSGLPSDRFSAERTGGSVSTLTIQRTQQEDSAVYLCASSLAWRSLRGLGEQFFGPGTRLTVL.

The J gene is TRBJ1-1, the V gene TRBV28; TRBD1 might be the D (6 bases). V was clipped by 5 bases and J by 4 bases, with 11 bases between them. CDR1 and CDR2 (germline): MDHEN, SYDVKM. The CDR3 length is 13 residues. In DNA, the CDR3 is TGTGCCAGCAGTGCGGGACAAGTCACTGAAGCTTTCTTT. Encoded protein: CASSAGQVTEAFF.

Written as DNA, the CDR3 is TGTGCCAGCAGTTTATCGACGAACACAGGGGACCTCAATCAGCCCCAGCATTTT. Translating gives CASSLSTNTGDLNQPQHF. This chain joins TRBV27 and TRBJ1-5; 7 nucleotides match TRBD1. Germline CDR1 MNHEY, CDR2 SMNVEV (reference sequence). This CDR3 is built from 18 residues. Trimming removed 0 bases from V and 3 bases from J; junction bases left unmatched: 11.

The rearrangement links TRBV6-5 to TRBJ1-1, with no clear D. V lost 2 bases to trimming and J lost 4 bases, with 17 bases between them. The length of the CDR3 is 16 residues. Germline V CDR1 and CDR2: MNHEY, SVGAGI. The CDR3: CASSYRLASGFTEAFF. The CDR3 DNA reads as TGTGCCAGCAGTTACCGCCTTGCGAGCGGCTTCACTGAAGCTTTCTTT.

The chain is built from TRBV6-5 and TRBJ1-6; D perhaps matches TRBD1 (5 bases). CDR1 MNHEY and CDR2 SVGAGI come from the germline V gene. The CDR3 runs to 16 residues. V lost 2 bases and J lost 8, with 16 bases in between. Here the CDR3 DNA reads TGTGCCAGCAGTTACCTCGGGACCTCAGGAGATTCACCCCTCCACTTT. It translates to CASSYLGTSGDSPLHF.

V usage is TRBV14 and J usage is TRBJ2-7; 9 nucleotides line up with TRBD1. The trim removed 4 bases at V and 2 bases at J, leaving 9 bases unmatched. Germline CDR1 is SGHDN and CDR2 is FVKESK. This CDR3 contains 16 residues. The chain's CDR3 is CASSRSGQGITYEQYF. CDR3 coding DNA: TGTGCCAGCAGCCGTTCGGGACAGGGAATTACCTACGAGCAGTACTTC.

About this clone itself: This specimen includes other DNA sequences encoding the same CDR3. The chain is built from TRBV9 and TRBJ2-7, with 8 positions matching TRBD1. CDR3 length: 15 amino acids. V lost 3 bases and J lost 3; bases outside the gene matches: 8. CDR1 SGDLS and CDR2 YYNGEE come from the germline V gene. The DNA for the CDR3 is TGTGCCAGCAGCGCGTCAGGGGGCCTGGTCTACGAGCAGTACTTC. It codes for CASSASGGLVYEQYF.